This entry is about one T cell receptor beta chain. What it binds is not known. CDR3 size: 14 residues. The J segment lost 4 bases and the V segment lost 4 bases, leaving 5 bases of the junction unmatched. From germline, CDR1 is SGHRS and CDR2 YFSETQ. As the method for making TCR beta libraries, quantitative 5'-RACE with molecular barcodes was used. One entry per CDR3 protein results from TCRdb running MiXCR on the 5' RACE reads. The sample contains around 890,000 distinct CDR3 sequences, about an eighth of which appear only once. This entry belongs to a study of CD8 T cells in ankylosing spondylitis. Study conclusions and caveats: In synovial fluid and blood from reactive arthritis, some motif variants were previously reported. Blood of patients with ankylosing spondylitis appeared to be characterized by a TCR beta motif of several highly homologous variants.

The chain employs TRBV5-1 and TRBJ1-1; 9 nucleotides match TRBD1. The sequence derives from a male donor with ankylosing spondylitis. The specimen was blood, either unsorted or a sorted T cell fraction (not recorded which). The CDR3 DNA reads TGCGCCAGCAGCGGCACGACAGGGGGCACTGAAGCTTTCTTT. It translates to CASSGTTGGTEAFF.